A single T cell receptor beta chain is shown here with its context. Its antigen is not known. Some clones are missing from TCRdb's copy, which holds only in-frame ones; the method was immunoSEQ multiplex PCR. The sample lists 80,000 to 100,000 clones; around 88% were seen once. This sample is drawn from a study of radiotherapy plus CTLA-4 blockade in lung cancer. Across the whole study: Around 20% of enrolled patients responded objectively, and approximately 30% had disease control.

This CDR3 region has 10 residues. V lost 8 bases and J 11 bases, leaving 10 bases between the germline ends. CDR1 LNHNV and CDR2 YYDKDF come from the germline V gene (reference sequence). Study-level points and caveats: Among blood TCR repertoires after radiotherapy plus ipilimumab, tumor-derived clones expanded.

The rearrangement uses TRBV15 and TRBJ2-1; D not resolved. This clonotype was sampled from a human donor with non-small cell lung cancer that progressed on radiotherapy plus ipilimumab. This sample comprised peripheral blood, obtained from a patient treated with radiotherapy plus ipilimumab. The CDR3 sequence: CATGTAKQFF. As DNA, the CDR3 is TGTGCCACCGGCACGGCCAAGCAGTTCTTC.